This entry lists 31 T cell receptor beta chains sequenced from one sample in a study of CD8 T cells in ankylosing spondylitis. The study's findings and limits: A TCR beta motif of about eight highly homologous variants appeared characteristic of ankylosing spondylitis blood.

TCRdb itself ran the 5' RACE reads through MiXCR, one entry per CDR3 protein. The data show some 700,000 distinct CDR3 sequences, roughly 19% seen once. Antigen specificity for these receptors is unknown. The specimen sequenced was blood, either unsorted or a sorted T cell fraction (not recorded which). Every receptor here comes from a male donor with ankylosing spondylitis.

The CDR3 DNA reads TGCAGCGTTGCCCCGAAACCCACAGATACGCAGTATTTT. Amino acids: CSVAPKPTDTQYF. This chain links TRBV29-1 with TRBJ2-3; no clear D. The V end was cut by 4 bases, the J end by 2 bases, with 10 bases between. In germline, CDR1 is SQVTM, CDR2 ANQGSEA. This CDR3 is 13 amino acids long.

The rearrangement uses TRBV7-8 and TRBJ1-4; TRBD1 might be the D (5 bases). In germline, CDR1 is SGHVS, CDR2 FQNEAQ. The ends were cut back, 1 base at V and 8 bases at J, with 14 bases in the middle. This CDR3 is 15 amino acids long. CDR3 protein: CASSLGGTYEEKLFF. The CDR3 DNA reads as TGTGCCAGCAGCTTAGGAGGGACCTACGAAGAAAAACTGTTTTTT.

This clonotype was detected only a few times. The chain employs TRBV7-6 and TRBJ2-2; D not resolved. The CDR3 length is 13 residues. Germline V gene lookup returns CDR1 SGHVS and CDR2 FNYEAQ. Trimming stripped 0 bases from V and 6 bases from J, with 5 bases between. CDR3 bases: TGTGCCAGCAGCTTAGCGAATTCCGGGGAGCTGTTTTTT. Its protein product is CASSLANSGELFF.

The chain is built from TRBV9 and TRBJ2-3; a weak D match, TRBD2 (6 bases). Trimming pared 3 bases from V and 3 bases from J, leaving 14 bases between. The CDR3 extends over 15 amino acids. In germline, CDR1 is SGDLS, CDR2 YYNGEE. The CDR3 DNA follows: TGTGCCAGCAGCGGAGGGCTAGCGCCTACAGATACGCAGTATTTT. This sequence encodes CASSGGLAPTDTQYF. Looking up the rest from reference TRBV9 and TRBJ2-3 gives the full variable domain: DSGVTQTPKHLITATGQRVTLRCSPRSGDLSVYWYQQSLDQGLQFLIQYYNGEERAKGNILERFSAQQFPDLHSELNLSSLELGDSALYFCASSGGLAPTDTQYFGPGTRLTVL.

This clonotype appeared a few times. V and J are TRBV7-2 and TRBJ1-1, with no clear D. This CDR3 has 13 residues. Between the trimmed V and J ends, which lost 4 bases and 4 bases, there was a span of 10 bases. Germline CDR1 is SGHTA and CDR2 is FQGNSA. The CDR3 DNA follows: TGTGCCAGCAGCTCGAAGGGTGGCACTGAAGCTTTCTTT. Protein product: CASSSKGGTEAFF.

This chain connects TRBV10-2 to TRBJ2-7; 12 bases align to TRBD2. This CDR3 has 15 residues. The V gene end was trimmed by 6 bases and the J gene end by 2 bases; junction bases not matched to a gene: 5. Germline V CDR1 and CDR2: WSHSY, SAAADI. CDR3 nucleotides: TGCGCCAGCAGCTTACCTAGCGGGGGGGCCTACGAGCAGTACTTC. Its protein product is CASSLPSGGAYEQYF.

This clonotype has just a few counts. This chain uses TRBV9 with TRBJ2-5; 13 bases agree with TRBD2. The germline V gene has CDR1 SGDLS and CDR2 YYNGEE. The CDR3 extends over 15 amino acids. With 3 bases clipped from V and 5 bases from J, the junction kept 4 bases outside the gene matches. CDR3 sequence reads: CASSASGLAGETQYF. CDR3 coding DNA: TGTGCCAGCAGCGCCTCGGGACTAGCGGGGGAGACCCAGTACTTC.

The chain combines TRBV28 with TRBJ2-1; D assignment may be TRBD1 or TRBD2 (6 bases each). Per the germline V gene, CDR1 is MDHEN and CDR2 is SYDVKM. V was clipped by 4 bases and J by 9 bases, with 10 bases between them. The CDR3 sequence is 12 residues long. The CDR3 region is CASSWGALEQFF. The CDR3 region has the DNA TGTGCCAGCAGTTGGGGGGCACTTGAGCAGTTCTTC.

In DNA, the CDR3 is TGTGCCAGCAGGAAAGAAGCGGGAGGGGGCGGGGAGCTGTTTTTT. Its protein product is CASRKEAGGGGELFF. The chain combines TRBV12-3 or TRBV12-4 with TRBJ2-2; 10 bases align to TRBD2. V trimming: 6 bases; J trimming: 7 bases; junction bases outside the gene matches: 8. The CDR3 has 15 amino acids.

The chain has TRBV7-8 and TRBJ2-3; 7 nucleotides align to TRBD1. Germline trimming cut 4 bases from V and 2 bases from J; bases unmatched to any gene: 12. CDR1 and CDR2 (germline): SGHVS, FQNEAQ. The length of the CDR3 is 17 residues. DNA of the CDR3: TGTGCCAGCAGCTCCCGGGACAGCCCTTTTTACACAGATACGCAGTATTTT. Encoded protein: CASSSRDSPFYTDTQYF.

The table lists this clonotype with a count of one. The chain combines TRBV20-1 with TRBJ1-5, with D perhaps matching TRBD1 (5 bases). This CDR3 contains 13 residues. The germline V and J ends were trimmed by 3 bases and 4 bases, with 10 bases remaining between them. Germline V gene lookup returns CDR1 DFQATT and CDR2 SNEGSKA (reference sequence). The CDR3 DNA follows: TGCAGTGCTAGCTTTCAGGGAAATCAGCCCCAGCATTTT. It is translated as CSASFQGNQPQHF.

This clonotype came up a few times. The chain joins TRBV27 to TRBJ1-6; D not resolved. The CDR3 sequence is 12 residues long. Germline lookup yields CDR1 MNHEY and CDR2 SMNVEV (reference sequence). Deletions cut 5 bases from V and 10 bases from J, with 9 bases between. The CDR3 is CASSKFGSPLHF. CDR3 nucleotides: TGTGCCAGCAGTAAATTCGGGTCACCCCTCCACTTT.

This clonotype was counted only a few times. The rearrangement joins TRBV29-1 to TRBJ1-2, with TRBD1 identical over 7 bases. Germline CDR1 and CDR2: SQVTM and ANQGSEA. This CDR3 has 12 amino acids. V was clipped by 7 bases and J by 3 bases; unmatched bases: 5. CDR3 DNA sequence: TGCAGCGCCGTAGGACAGGACTATGGCTACACCTTC. This translates into CSAVGQDYGYTF.

The sample holds a few counts of this clonotype. The chain uses TRBV7-6 and TRBJ2-7; D tentatively fits TRBD1 or TRBD2 (5 bases each). V was clipped by 5 bases and J by 1 base, with 15 bases between them. Germline V gives CDR1 SGHVS, CDR2 FNYEAQ. CDR3 length: 15 residues. CDR3 sequence (DNA): TGTGCCAGCAGCGTTATTCCGGGGCAGTCCTACGAGCAGTACTTC. It yields the protein CASSVIPGQSYEQYF.

A few counts support this clonotype. The chain joins TRBV5-6 to TRBJ2-1; 11 nucleotides match TRBD2. The germline V gene encodes CDR1 SGHDT and CDR2 YYEEEE. The CDR3 consists of 17 residues. V shed 3 bases, J shed 12 bases, and the junction held 17 bases outside the gene matches. Here the CDR3 reads CASSYFVTSGKVAGQFF. CDR3 DNA: TGTGCCAGCAGCTACTTCGTGACTAGCGGGAAGGTGGCAGGGCAGTTCTTC. Combining the CDR3 with reference TRBV5-6 and TRBJ2-1 gives the whole variable domain DAGVTQSPTHLIKTRGQQVTLRCSPKSGHDTVSWYQQALGQGPQFIFQYYEEEERQRGNFPDRFSGHQFPNYSSELNVNALLLGDSALYLCASSYFVTSGKVAGQFFGPGTRLTVL.

This clonotype was observed many times. V and J are TRBV5-1 and TRBJ1-5; 7 bases align to TRBD1. The CDR3 contains 17 residues. V was clipped by 1 base and J by 4 bases; unmatched bases: 11. CDR1 and CDR2 from the germline V gene are SGHRS and YFSETQ. The DNA for the CDR3 is TGCGCCAGCAGCTTGACAGGGGACCCTTCTGGGAATCAGCCCCAGCATTTT. It translates to CASSLTGDPSGNQPQHF.

This chain connects TRBV3-1 to TRBJ2-7; D perhaps matches TRBD2 (5 bases). This CDR3 has 17 residues. Germline V gives CDR1 LGHDT, CDR2 YNNKEL (reference sequence). V gave up 1 base and J gave up 4 bases, with 20 bases separating them. CDR3 DNA sequence: TGTGCCAGCAGCCAAGGGAGGTCCCAGACTTGGGGATACGAGCAGTACTTC. Its translation: CASSQGRSQTWGYEQYF.

This clonotype was detected a few times. One end of the junction varies from germline; a read error may be responsible. The J gene is TRBJ1-2, the V gene TRBV19; tentative D call: TRBD1 (6 bases). CDR1 and CDR2 (germline): LNHDA, SQIVND (reference sequence). The CDR3 sequence is 11 residues long. CDR3 DNA: TGTGCCACTCTTAGGCAGGGGACGGTTCGCTTC. Protein product: CATLRQGTVRF.

Many counts were recorded for this clonotype. The V call is TRBV12-3 or TRBV12-4, the J call TRBJ2-2; D is ambiguous. The CDR3 runs 14 residues. Trimming took 6 bases from V and 2 from J, leaving 10 bases between them. CDR3 loop: CASRTELNTGELFF. The DNA for the CDR3 is TGTGCCAGCAGGACCGAACTCAACACCGGGGAGCTGTTTTTT.

For the CDR3, the DNA is TGTGCCAGCAGGAGACAGAGCGAGGGGACTGAAGCTTTCTTT. It yields the protein CASRRQSEGTEAFF. The J gene is TRBJ1-1, the V gene TRBV27, with D possibly being TRBD1 (5 bases). Germline V gene lookup returns CDR1 MNHEY and CDR2 SMNVEV (reference sequence). CDR3 length: 14 residues. Trimming stripped 6 bases from V and 5 bases from J, with 16 bases between.

The chain carries TRBV28 and TRBJ2-5, with 13 nucleotides matching TRBD2. J gave up 5 bases and V 6 bases, and 12 bases lay outside the gene matches. The germline gives CDR1 MDHEN, CDR2 SYDVKM. The CDR3 runs to 17 residues. In DNA, the CDR3 is TGTGCCAGCAGACCGATGGGACTAGCGGGACCGCGGGAGACCCAGTACTTC. Its protein is CASRPMGLAGPRETQYF. Using reference TRBV28 and TRBJ2-5 for the parts outside the CDR3, the full variable domain is DVKVTQSSRYLVKRTGEKVFLECVQDMDHENMFWYRQDPGLGLRLIYFSYDVKMKEKGDIPEGYSVSREKKERFSLILESASTNQTSMYLCASRPMGLAGPRETQYFGPGTRLLVL.

This chain connects TRBV7-8 to TRBJ1-5; maybe TRBD1 (5 bases). This CDR3 has 14 amino acids. Trimming pared 1 base from V and 8 bases from J, leaving 12 bases between. Germline-derived CDR1 and CDR2 are SGHVS and FQNEAQ. CDR3 DNA sequence: TGTGCCAGCAGCTTAGTGGCAGGGAGGGAGCCCCAGCATTTT. Amino acid sequence: CASSLVAGREPQHF.

This rearrangement joins TRBV15 to TRBJ2-3; tentative D call: TRBD1 (5 bases). This CDR3 is 14 amino acids long. The germline V and J ends were trimmed by 6 bases and 3 bases, with 13 bases remaining between them. Germline V CDR1 and CDR2: LNHNV, YYDKDF (reference sequence). The CDR3 region is CATRSHQGTDTQYF. The CDR3 DNA sequence: TGTGCCACCAGGAGCCACCAGGGAACAGATACGCAGTATTTT.

This clonotype was counted only a few times. This chain joins TRBV7-2 and TRBJ2-7; TRBD2 might be the D (6 bases). There are 14 residues in the CDR3. CDR1 is SGHTA and CDR2 is FQGNSA in the germline V gene. V lost 5 bases and J 2 bases, leaving 13 bases between the germline ends. The CDR3 coding sequence is TGTGCCAGCAGCCCCCCGACGGGGGCCTACGAGCAGTACTTC. Translated, it gives CASSPPTGAYEQYF.

CDR3 residues: CASRELSVSYEQYF. Here the CDR3 DNA reads TGTGCCAGCAGGGAGCTATCCGTCTCCTACGAGCAGTACTTC. The chain links TRBV28 to TRBJ2-7; D gene uncertain. The CDR3 totals 14 residues. Trimming cost V 6 bases and J 0 bases, with 12 bases left between them. Germline V CDR1 and CDR2: MDHEN, SYDVKM.

This clonotype was detected once. Sequence at one end of the junction differs from germline and may be a read error. The rearrangement links TRBV7-2 to TRBJ2-1, with 12 nucleotides matching TRBD2. Germline CDR1 and CDR2: SGHTA and FQGNSA. This CDR3 region has 17 residues. The CDR3 reads CASSLAGGKSSYNEQFF. The CDR3 coding sequence is TGTGCCAGCAGCCTAGCGGGAGGGAAAAGCTCCTACAATGAGCAGTTCTTC.

This sequence joins TRBV6-1 and TRBJ1-5; tentative D call: TRBD1 (6 bases). This CDR3 has 16 amino acids. Trimming removed 1 base at V and 1 base at J, with 11 bases between. Per germline, CDR1 MNHNS and CDR2 SASEGT. The CDR3 reads CASSEGSGVSNQPQHF. The CDR3 coding sequence is TGTGCCAGCAGTGAAGGATCAGGGGTAAGCAATCAGCCCCAGCATTTT.

In its sample, this clonotype was seen a few times. This rearrangement joins TRBV6-2 or TRBV6-3 to TRBJ2-3, with TRBD2 matching 10 bases. The CDR3 has 14 residues. V was clipped by 10 bases and J by 0 bases; unmatched bases: 4. The germline gives CDR1 MNHEY, CDR2 SVGEGT. This chain's CDR3 is CATGLAVSTDTQYF. CDR3 bases: TGTGCCACCGGACTAGCGGTGAGCACAGATACGCAGTATTTT.

This clonotype occurred a few times. This rearrangement joins TRBV7-9 to TRBJ2-1; 11 positions agree with TRBD2. Germline values: CDR1 SEHNR, CDR2 FQNEAQ (reference sequence). This CDR3 has 17 residues. V trimming: 2 bases; J trimming: 8 bases; junction bases outside the gene matches: 11. The CDR3 spells CASSLRPGLAVEDEQFF. In DNA form, the CDR3 reads TGTGCCAGCAGCTTAAGACCGGGACTAGCGGTTGAGGATGAGCAGTTCTTC.

CDR3 sequence: CASNPQGWAGELFF. The CDR3 bases are TGTGCCAGCAACCCACAGGGATGGGCCGGGGAGCTGTTTTTT. The V and J genes are TRBV2 and TRBJ2-2; TRBD1 might be the D (6 bases). V was trimmed by 7 bases and J by 6 bases, leaving 15 bases between them. The germline V gene has CDR1 SNHLY and CDR2 FYNNEI. The CDR3 length is 14 residues.

The table lists this clonotype with a few counts. The chain recombines TRBV20-1 with TRBJ2-3; the D is unclear. The CDR3 is made up of 14 amino acids. Trimming stripped 6 bases from V and 0 bases from J, with 13 bases between. The germline CDR1 and CDR2 sequences are DFQATT and SNEGSKA (reference sequence). The CDR3 protein is CSAPLHKSTDTQYF. The CDR3, as DNA: TGCAGTGCACCCCTACACAAAAGCACAGATACGCAGTATTTT.